The entry below gives a single T cell receptor (beta chain) sequence along with its context. Profiled with immunoSEQ multiplex PCR; TCRdb holds only in-frame clones, not every one. Among more than 75,000 clones listed, about nine tenths were seen once. The sample comes from a study of technical replicates of blood from several donors. The sample taken for sequencing was T cells isolated from PBMCs. This receptor was identified in a human donor in good health.

This chain's CDR3 is CASSSRPITGIGQPQHF. For the CDR3, the DNA is TGTGCCAGCAGCTCAAGACCTATAACAGGGATTGGTCAGCCCCAGCATTTT. The V call is TRBV5-5, the J call TRBJ1-5; maybe TRBD1 (6 bases). V lost 3 bases, J lost 6 bases, and 22 bases lay in between. The CDR3 loop spans 17 amino acids. The V gene's germline CDR1 is SGHKS and CDR2 YYEKEE (reference sequence).